A selection of T cell receptor beta chains follows, all from one sample in a study of CD4 and CD8 cells across lung adenocarcinoma regions. Each CDR3 protein gets one entry after TCRdb re-called the PCR reads with MiXCR. The sample yields some 22,000 distinct CDR3 sequences, about 50% seen once. Sequencing used CD4+ T cells from the center of a lung tumor. The receptor source for this set is a male donor with lung adenocarcinoma. The CD4 and CD8 labels of this study may be unreliable. Each CDR3 is given with its conserved first and last residue. A D gene is named only where the DNA matches it firmly. Rows may omit the clone size; those that give it use once, few, many or a size class.

clone size: few; D gene: TRBD2; J gene: TRBJ2-1; V gene: TRBV18; CDR3 protein: CASSPVGVSGTFPYNEQFF; CDR3 DNA: TGTGCCAGCTCACCAGTCGGTGTAAGCGGGACCTTCCCGTACAATGAGCAGTTCTTC
clone size: NA; D gene: TRBD2; J gene: TRBJ2-5; V gene: TRBV7-2; CDR3 protein: CASSLLAGGAETQYF; CDR3 DNA: TGTGCCAGCAGCTTACTAGCGGGAGGGGCGGAGACCCAGTACTTC
clone size: medium-sized; D gene: TRBD2; J gene: TRBJ2-1; V gene: TRBV6-5; CDR3 protein: CARIAGGSYNEQFF; CDR3 DNA: TGTGCCAGAATAGCGGGAGGGTCCTACAATGAGCAGTTCTTC
clone size: many; D gene: NA; J gene: TRBJ2-4; V gene: TRBV27; CDR3 protein: CASSPGRLASGTDMQYF; CDR3 DNA: TGTGCCAGCAGTCCTGGCCGACTAGCTTCTGGGACAGATATGCAGTACTTC
clone size: once; D gene: TRBD2; J gene: TRBJ2-1; V gene: TRBV25-1; CDR3 protein: CASRGETSEGNEQFF; CDR3 DNA: TGTGCCAGCAGAGGGGAGACTAGCGAGGGCAATGAGCAGTTCTTC
clone size: many; D gene: NA; J gene: TRBJ2-3; V gene: TRBV7-2; CDR3 protein: CASSLRVGQYF; CDR3 DNA: TGTGCCAGCAGCCTACGGGTAGGGCAGTATTTT
clone size: NA; D gene: TRBD1; J gene: TRBJ2-7; V gene: TRBV6-5; CDR3 protein: CASSYLGQGNEQYF; CDR3 DNA: TGTGCCAGCAGTTACCTCGGACAGGGGAACGAGCAGTACTTC
clone size: NA; D gene: NA; J gene: TRBJ2-3; V gene: TRBV10-3; CDR3 protein: CATYRGRCQDTQYF; CDR3 DNA: TGTGCGACATACCGGGGCCGTTGCCAAGATACCCAGTATTTT
clone size: many; D gene: TRBD2; J gene: TRBJ2-1; V gene: TRBV6-5; CDR3 protein: CASSSSGTPPNEQFF; CDR3 DNA: TGTGCCAGCAGTTCGAGCGGGACCCCCCCCAATGAGCAGTTCTTC
clone size: NA; D gene: NA; J gene: TRBJ2-3; V gene: TRBV10-2; CDR3 protein: CGSSVFDTQYF; CDR3 DNA: TGCGGGAGCAGTGTTTTCGATACCCAGTATTTT
clone size: NA; D gene: NA; J gene: TRBJ2-6; V gene: TRBV24-1; CDR3 protein: CATGAGRGPKNMQYF; CDR3 DNA: TGTGCCACCGGAGCGGGGCGGGGGCCTAAAAATATGCAGTACTTT
clone size: large; D gene: NA; J gene: TRBJ2-5; V gene: TRBV6-1; CDR3 protein: CASREWSLSGEETQYF; CDR3 DNA: TGTGCCAGCAGGGAGTGGTCTTTGTCCGGCGAAGAGACCCAGTACTTC
clone size: NA; D gene: TRBD1; J gene: TRBJ2-5; V gene: TRBV3-1; CDR3 protein: CASSGTGGRQTQYF; CDR3 DNA: TGTGCCAGCAGCGGTACAGGGGGAAGACAGACCCAGTACTTC
clone size: NA; D gene: TRBD2; J gene: TRBJ2-5; V gene: TRBV10-2; CDR3 protein: CASRTGTGGGGGNEETQYF; CDR3 DNA: TGCGCCAGCAGGACCGGGACGGGCGGGGGGGGCGGGAACGAAGAGACGCAGTACTTT
clone size: NA; D gene: TRBD2; J gene: TRBJ2-5; V gene: TRBV10-3; CDR3 protein: CAAGDGGRAQDTQYF; CDR3 DNA: TGTGCCGCGGGGGACGGGGGACGGGCCCAAGACACCCAGTACTTC
clone size: few; D gene: NA; J gene: TRBJ1-5; V gene: TRBV7-6; CDR3 protein: CASSLAADSYQPQHF; CDR3 DNA: TGTGCCAGCAGCTTAGCGGCCGACAGCTATCAGCCCCAGCATTTT
clone size: many; D gene: NA; J gene: TRBJ2-5; V gene: TRBV7-7; CDR3 protein: CASSTNKGETQYF; CDR3 DNA: TGTGCTAGCAGCACCAACAAGGGGGAGACCCAGTACTTC
clone size: NA; D gene: TRBD2; J gene: TRBJ2-7; V gene: TRBV5-6; CDR3 protein: CASSSYRLAGFSYEQYF; CDR3 DNA: TGTGCCAGCAGCTCATATCGACTAGCGGGCTTCTCCTACGAGCAGTACTTC
clone size: NA; D gene: NA; J gene: TRBJ2-2; V gene: TRBV10-2; CDR3 protein: CATCGGNLTWYTGELFF; CDR3 DNA: TGCGCCACCTGTGGGGGGAACCTAACGTGGTACACCGGGGAGCTGTTTTTT
clone size: few; D gene: NA; J gene: TRBJ2-5; V gene: TRBV27; CDR3 protein: CASSLSRGAETQYF; CDR3 DNA: TGTGCCAGCAGTTTATCCAGGGGGGCAGAGACCCAGTACTTC
clone size: NA; D gene: TRBD1; J gene: TRBJ1-1; V gene: TRBV3-1; CDR3 protein: CASSPTGVNTEAFF; CDR3 DNA: TGTGCCAGCAGCCCGACAGGGGTGAACACTGAAGCTTTCTTT
clone size: NA; D gene: TRBD1; J gene: TRBJ1-6; V gene: TRBV10-3; CDR3 protein: CAGRTGSPPLHF; CDR3 DNA: TGTGCCGGACGGACAGGCAGTCCGCCCCTCCATTTT
clone size: NA; D gene: NA; J gene: TRBJ2-2; V gene: TRBV6-1; CDR3 protein: CAKSGGTTGELFF; CDR3 DNA: TGTGCCAAGAGTGGTGGGACCACCGGGGAGCTGTTTTTT
clone size: NA; D gene: NA; J gene: TRBJ2-3; V gene: TRBV6-1; CDR3 protein: CASIFSVSTGEQYF; CDR3 DNA: TGTGCCAGCATCTTCAGTGTGAGCACCGGTGAGCAGTATTTT
clone size: many; D gene: NA; J gene: TRBJ2-2; V gene: TRBV6-1; CDR3 protein: CASSWERNTGELFF; CDR3 DNA: TGTGCCAGCAGCTGGGAGCGAAACACCGGGGAGCTGTTTTTT
clone size: few; D gene: TRBD2; J gene: TRBJ2-7; V gene: TRBV7-2; CDR3 protein: CASSLAHSGRAYEQYF; CDR3 DNA: TGTGCCAGCAGCTTAGCGCATAGCGGGAGGGCCTACGAGCAGTACTTC
clone size: few; D gene: NA; J gene: TRBJ2-3; V gene: TRBV6-1; CDR3 protein: CASNELQGGTDTQYF; CDR3 DNA: TGTGCCAGCAATGAACTACAGGGAGGCACAGATACGCAGTATTTT
clone size: large; D gene: NA; J gene: TRBJ2-3; V gene: TRBV27; CDR3 protein: CASSPGSDTQYF; CDR3 DNA: TGTGCCAGCAGCCCAGGGTCAGATACGCAGTATTTT
clone size: NA; D gene: TRBD1; J gene: TRBJ2-6; V gene: TRBV10-2; CDR3 protein: CASSEGRGRSGAYVLSF; CDR3 DNA: TGCGCCAGCAGTGAGGGCAGGGGGCGGTCTGGGGCCTACGTGCTGTCCTTC
clone size: many; D gene: NA; J gene: TRBJ2-1; V gene: TRBV5-3; CDR3 protein: CARSPRRRPMKQFF; CDR3 DNA: TGTGCCAGAAGCCCCCGACGTCGGCCAATGAAGCAGTTCTTC
clone size: NA; D gene: NA; J gene: TRBJ1-2; V gene: TRBV15; CDR3 protein: CATSSEQGNYGYTF; CDR3 DNA: TGTGCCACCAGCAGCGAACAGGGAAACTATGGCTACACCTTC
clone size: many; D gene: NA; J gene: TRBJ2-2; V gene: TRBV10-3; CDR3 protein: CAISEQAGTGELFF; CDR3 DNA: TGTGCCATCAGTGAACAGGCGGGAACCGGGGAGCTGTTTTTT
clone size: NA; D gene: TRBD1; J gene: TRBJ2-1; V gene: TRBV5-1; CDR3 protein: CASSLQGQPSNEQFF; CDR3 DNA: TGCGCCAGCAGCTTGCAGGGACAGCCGTCCAATGAGCAGTTCTTC
clone size: NA; D gene: NA; J gene: TRBJ2-3; V gene: TRBV6-1; CDR3 protein: CASAAYITETQYF; CDR3 DNA: TGTGCCAGCGCAGCCTATATCACAGAGACCCAGTATTTC
clone size: once; D gene: NA; J gene: TRBJ2-3; V gene: TRBV7-8; CDR3 protein: CASSLAPRTGTSQDTQYF; CDR3 DNA: TGTGCCAGCAGCTTAGCCCCTCGGACAGGAACTAGCCAAGATACGCAGTATTTT
clone size: NA; D gene: NA; J gene: TRBJ2-7; V gene: TRBV6-5; CDR3 protein: CASSYSAGPSYEQYF; CDR3 DNA: TGTGCCAGCAGTTACTCGGCCGGTCCCTCCTACGAGCAGTACTTC
clone size: NA; D gene: NA; J gene: TRBJ2-2; V gene: TRBV9; CDR3 protein: CASSVVTETGELFF; CDR3 DNA: TGTGCCAGCAGCGTAGTAACCGAGACCGGGGAGCTGTTTTTT
clone size: NA; D gene: TRBD2; J gene: TRBJ2-1; V gene: TRBV10-3; CDR3 protein: CATRTSGSNEQFF; CDR3 DNA: TGTGCCACCCGGACTAGCGGGAGCAATGAGCAGTTCTTC
clone size: many; D gene: NA; J gene: TRBJ2-1; V gene: TRBV6-1; CDR3 protein: CASSARGSYNEQFF; CDR3 DNA: TGTGCCAGCAGTGCGCGGGGCTCCTACAATGAGCAGTTCTTC
clone size: few; D gene: TRBD2; J gene: TRBJ2-7; V gene: TRBV6-1; CDR3 protein: CASGLALEQYF; CDR3 DNA: TGTGCCAGCGGACTAGCCCTCGAGCAGTACTTC
clone size: few; D gene: NA; J gene: TRBJ2-3; V gene: TRBV6-5; CDR3 protein: CASRLQSVITDAQYF; CDR3 DNA: TGTGCCAGCAGACTCCAGTCCGTAATTACCGATGCGCAGTATTTT
clone size: NA; D gene: TRBD2; J gene: TRBJ2-3; V gene: TRBV20-1; CDR3 protein: CSASASGRGTDTQYF; CDR3 DNA: TGCAGTGCTAGTGCTAGCGGGAGGGGCACAGATACGCAGTATTTT
clone size: NA; D gene: NA; J gene: TRBJ2-3; V gene: TRBV27; CDR3 protein: CASSLEIRDTQYF; CDR3 DNA: TGTGCCAGCAGCCTCGAAATTCGGGATACGCAGTATTTT
clone size: few; D gene: NA; J gene: TRBJ2-5; V gene: TRBV6-1; CDR3 protein: CAGSGGGDKETQYF; CDR3 DNA: TGTGCGGGCAGTGGGGGGGGGGACAAAGAGACCCAGTACTTT
clone size: NA; D gene: NA; J gene: TRBJ2-5; V gene: TRBV10-1; CDR3 protein: CAGGVGQETQYF; CDR3 DNA: TGCGCCGGGGGTGTGGGGCAGGAGACCCAGTATTTC
clone size: NA; D gene: NA; J gene: TRBJ2-4; V gene: TRBV27; CDR3 protein: CASSGATGRGAKDTQYF; CDR3 DNA: TGTGCCAGCAGCGGGGCTACGGGGCGGGGAGCCAAAGACACGCAGTATTTC
clone size: NA; D gene: NA; J gene: TRBJ2-1; V gene: TRBV27; CDR3 protein: CASTPSVGSLVNEQFF; CDR3 DNA: TGTGCCAGCACCCCCAGCGTCGGATCCTTGGTCAATGAGCAGTTCTTC
clone size: NA; D gene: NA; J gene: TRBJ2-3; V gene: TRBV6-4; CDR3 protein: CARGGAGGGKETQYF; CDR3 DNA: TGTGCCAGGGGTGGGGCGGGCGGGGGCAAAGAGACGCAGTATTTT